This T cell receptor (beta chain) was recorded in a study of T cell responses to AZD1222 COVID-19 vaccine. Whole-study context: Samples with a second dose at about 4 or about 12 weeks were pooled together.

Details on this clone: Its target is not known.

Germline V gene sequence: CDR1 LNHDA, CDR2 SQIVND (reference sequence). CDR3 size: 15 residues. The V end was cut by 7 bases, the J end by 4 bases, with 19 bases between. Overall study findings and caveats: The CD4 TCRs associated with vaccination extended across spike and predominated at 160-218 and 743-854. Possibly, clonal diversity was underestimated; donors were largely white British and included more females.

TCRdb's copy holds only in-frame clones and misses some; the assay was immunoSEQ multiplex PCR. The sample has some 110,000 clones, 90% seen once. This clonotype originated in an adult in good health. The material was peripheral blood, obtained on day 0 of AZD1222 vaccination. V gene TRBV19 combines with J gene TRBJ1-2; D is undetermined. The CDR3: CASNRWAGEPYGYTF. The CDR3 DNA reads TGTGCCAGTAATCGATGGGCCGGGGAACCCTATGGCTACACCTTC.